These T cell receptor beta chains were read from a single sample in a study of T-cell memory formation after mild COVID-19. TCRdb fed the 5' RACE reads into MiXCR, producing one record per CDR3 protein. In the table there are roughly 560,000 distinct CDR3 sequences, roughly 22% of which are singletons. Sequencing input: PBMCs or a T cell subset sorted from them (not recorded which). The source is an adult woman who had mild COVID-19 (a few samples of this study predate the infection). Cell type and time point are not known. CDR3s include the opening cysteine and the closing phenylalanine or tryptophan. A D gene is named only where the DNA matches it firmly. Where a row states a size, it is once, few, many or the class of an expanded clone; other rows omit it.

CDR3: CASSSGQGNIVYTF
DNA: TGTGCCAGCAGCTCCGGACAGGGTAATATCGTCTACACCTTC
D: TRBD1
V: TRBV7-9
J: TRBJ1-2
size: few

CDR3: CASRTGASSGNGYTF
DNA: TGCGCCAGCCGGACAGGGGCGTCGTCGGGAAATGGCTACACCTTC
D: TRBD1
V: TRBV5-1
J: TRBJ1-2
size: .

CDR3: CASSGREFGYNEQFF
DNA: TGCGCCAGCAGCGGACGGGAGTTCGGCTACAATGAGCAGTTCTTC
D: .
V: TRBV5-1
J: TRBJ2-1
size: few

CDR3: CASSSGTSGLSYEQYF
DNA: TGTGCCAGCAGCTCCGGGACTAGCGGGTTATCCTACGAGCAGTACTTC
D: TRBD2
V: TRBV6-2/TRBV6-3
J: TRBJ2-7
size: .

CDR3: CASSAGQGLTETQYF
DNA: TGCGCCAGCAGCGCGGGACAGGGTTTGACGGAGACCCAGTACTTC
D: TRBD1
V: TRBV5-1
J: TRBJ2-5
size: .

CDR3: CASSLRTGPYEQYF
DNA: TGTGCCAGCAGCCTACGGACAGGGCCCTACGAGCAGTACTTC
D: TRBD1
V: TRBV5-4
J: TRBJ2-7
size: .

CDR3: CASSLAGGQGEYEQYF
DNA: TGTGCCAGCAGCTTAGCGGGAGGACAGGGGGAGTACGAGCAGTACTTC
D: TRBD1
V: TRBV7-9
J: TRBJ2-7
size: .

CDR3: CASSSTSGGAHEQYF
DNA: TGTGCCAGCAGCTCGACTAGCGGGGGGGCCCACGAGCAGTACTTC
D: TRBD2
V: TRBV7-8
J: TRBJ2-7
size: .

CDR3: CAITPDPSGVLQTQYF
DNA: TGTGCCATCACCCCAGACCCTAGCGGAGTCCTCCAAACGCAGTATTTT
D: TRBD2
V: TRBV10-3
J: TRBJ2-3
size: .

CDR3: CASSLEGVQWETQYF
DNA: TGCGCCAGCAGCTTGGAGGGGGTTCAGTGGGAGACCCAGTACTTC
D: .
V: TRBV5-1
J: TRBJ2-5
size: few

CDR3: CATSDSGTGTYEQYF
DNA: TGTGCCACCAGTGACTCCGGGACAGGCACCTACGAGCAGTACTTC
D: TRBD1
V: TRBV24-1
J: TRBJ2-7
size: .

CDR3: CASSLGRDHQETQYF
DNA: TGTGCCAGCAGCTTAGGACGGGACCACCAAGAGACCCAGTACTTC
D: .
V: TRBV11-3
J: TRBJ2-5
size: few

CDR3: CATSDQGAAYNEQFF
DNA: TGTGCCACCAGTGACCAGGGGGCCGCCTACAATGAGCAGTTCTTC
D: TRBD1
V: TRBV24-1
J: TRBJ2-1
size: few

CDR3: CASSLGRILMGTDTQYF
DNA: TGTGCCAGCAGCTTGGGACGGATCCTGATGGGCACAGATACGCAGTATTTT
D: .
V: TRBV11-1
J: TRBJ2-3
size: .

CDR3: CSTSWGQNGGYTF
DNA: TGCAGCACTTCATGGGGGCAGAATGGTGGCTACACCTTC
D: .
V: TRBV29-1
J: TRBJ1-2
size: .

CDR3: CAVLVGGEQYF
DNA: TGTGCCGTCCTCGTAGGCGGCGAGCAGTACTTC
D: .
V: TRBV6-2/TRBV6-3
J: TRBJ2-7
size: .

CDR3: CATSGIGDEQFF
DNA: TGTGCCACCAGTGGGATTGGGGATGAGCAGTTCTTC
D: .
V: TRBV24-1
J: TRBJ2-1
size: .

CDR3: CASSLLTGMNTEAFF
DNA: TGTGCCAGCAGCCTTCTGACGGGGATGAACACTGAAGCTTTCTTT
D: .
V: TRBV5-6
J: TRBJ1-1
size: few

CDR3: CASSLTTDQETQYF
DNA: TGCGCCAGCAGCTTGACGACGGACCAAGAGACCCAGTACTTC
D: .
V: TRBV5-1
J: TRBJ2-5
size: few

CDR3: CASNEQYF
DNA: TGTGCCAGCAACGAGCAGTACTTC
D: .
V: TRBV6-1
J: TRBJ2-7
size: many

CDR3: CASSPRTSEPYEQYF
DNA: TGTGCCAGCAGTCCTCGGACTAGCGAACCCTACGAGCAGTACTTC
D: TRBD2
V: TRBV2
J: TRBJ2-7
size: .

CDR3: CASSLNSGRNTGELFF
DNA: TGTGCCAGCAGTTTGAATAGCGGGCGTAACACCGGGGAGCTGTTTTTT
D: TRBD2
V: TRBV12-3/TRBV12-4
J: TRBJ2-2
size: .

CDR3: CASSQEEGNEQFF
DNA: TGTGCCAGCAGCCAAGAGGAGGGCAATGAGCAGTTCTTC
D: .
V: TRBV3-2
J: TRBJ2-1
size: .

CDR3: CASGGPGLAGATSYNEQFF
DNA: TGTGCCAGCGGGGGCCCGGGACTAGCGGGAGCTACCTCCTACAATGAGCAGTTCTTC
D: TRBD2
V: TRBV7-8
J: TRBJ2-1
size: many

CDR3: CASSVSGGANNEQFF
DNA: TGTGCCAGCAGCGTTAGCGGGGGAGCGAACAATGAGCAGTTCTTC
D: TRBD2
V: TRBV7-2
J: TRBJ2-1
size: .

CDR3: CASSPTNSGSGNEQYF
DNA: TGTGCCAGCAGTCCCACCAATAGCGGGAGCGGAAACGAGCAGTACTTC
D: TRBD2
V: TRBV27
J: TRBJ2-7
size: few

CDR3: CASGRQANDYTF
DNA: TGTGCCAGCGGGCGGCAGGCAAACGACTACACCTTC
D: .
V: TRBV9
J: TRBJ1-2
size: .

CDR3: CAWSSGGGNYGYTF
DNA: TGTGCCTGGAGTTCGGGCGGGGGTAACTATGGCTACACCTTC
D: .
V: TRBV30
J: TRBJ1-2
size: .

CDR3: CASSLANNQETQYF
DNA: TGTGCCAGCAGTCTTGCTAACAACCAAGAGACCCAGTACTTC
D: .
V: TRBV12-3/TRBV12-4
J: TRBJ2-5
size: few

CDR3: CASSQGAHFQETQYF
DNA: TGCGCCAGCAGCCAAGGGGCGCATTTCCAAGAGACCCAGTACTTC
D: .
V: TRBV4-1
J: TRBJ2-5
size: few

CDR3: CASSWTGWAGELFF
DNA: TGTGCCAGCAGCTGGACAGGATGGGCCGGGGAGCTGTTTTTT
D: TRBD1
V: TRBV6-2/TRBV6-3
J: TRBJ2-2
size: .

CDR3: CATRAISYEQYF
DNA: TGTGCCACCCGCGCGATCTCCTACGAGCAGTACTTC
D: .
V: TRBV6-6
J: TRBJ2-7
size: .

CDR3: CASSLADRRPYEQYF
DNA: TGTGCCAGCAGTCTCGCGGACAGACGACCCTACGAGCAGTACTTC
D: .
V: TRBV12-3/TRBV12-4
J: TRBJ2-7
size: few

CDR3: CAIRTINYEQYF
DNA: TGTGCCATCAGAACCATCAACTACGAGCAGTACTTC
D: .
V: TRBV10-3
J: TRBJ2-7
size: .

CDR3: CASSSRWVGGYNEQFF
DNA: TGTGCCAGCAGCTCCCGATGGGTCGGGGGATACAATGAGCAGTTCTTC
D: .
V: TRBV7-2
J: TRBJ2-1
size: .